These T cell receptor beta chains were read from a single sample in a study of neoadjuvant anti-PD-1 for oral cavity cancer. Repertoires were generated with immunoSEQ multiplex PCR, while TCRdb's copy carries only in-frame clones and drops some. Of under 85,000 clones listed, more than 80% are singletons. The sample in question was PBMCs, obtained before nivolumab (anti-PD-1) treatment. These receptors were collected from a person aged 40 to 85 with oral cavity squamous cell carcinoma. Each CDR3 is given with its conserved first and last residue. A D gene is named only where the DNA matches it firmly. Expanded clones are given a class, and other clones once, few, many or no size at all.

>-|TRBV5-4|-|TRBJ2-7
CASSADSYEQYF
TGTGCCAGCAGCGCCGACAGCTACGAGCAGTACTTC
>-|TRBV10-1|-|TRBJ2-5
CARQEYQETQYF
TGCGCCAGACAGGAGTACCAAGAGACCCAGTACTTC
>TRBD2|TRBV5-1|-|TRBJ2-3
CASIERENTDTQYF
TGCGCCAGCATCGAGCGGGAGAACACAGATACGCAGTATTTT
>-|TRBV5-1|-|TRBJ2-3
CASSLDSRSTDTQYF
TGCGCCAGCAGCTTGGACAGCCGGAGCACAGATACGCAGTATTTT
>TRBD1|TRBV28|-|TRBJ1-5
CASSRFGTGVNQPQHF
TGTGCCAGCAGTCGATTCGGGACAGGGGTCAATCAGCCCCAGCATTTT
>TRBD1|TRBV18|-|TRBJ1-5
CASLLRDRGMGNQPQHF
TGTGCCAGCTTACTCCGGGACAGGGGGATGGGCAATCAGCCCCAGCATTTT
>-|TRBV6-1|-|TRBJ2-3
CASSEAPGGTEYF
TGTGCCAGCAGTGAAGCGCCCGGGGGCACAGAGTATTTT
>-|TRBV9|-|TRBJ1-3
CASASAGNTIYF
TGTGCCAGCGCCTCCGCTGGAAACACCATATATTTT
>-|TRBV15|-|TRBJ2-6
CATSRDSASGANVLTF
TGTGCCACCAGCAGAGATTCAGCCTCTGGGGCCAACGTCCTGACTTTC
>TRBD1|TRBV5-1|-|TRBJ2-1
CASSFAGGSYNEQFF
TGCGCCAGCAGCTTCGCAGGGGGCTCCTACAATGAGCAGTTCTTC
>TRBD2|TRBV6-5|-|TRBJ2-5
CASSYSAGGPETQYF
TGTGCCAGCAGTTACTCAGCGGGAGGGCCTGAGACCCAGTACTTC
>-|TRBV6-5|-|TRBJ2-1
CASSYSTRGLYNEQFF
TGTGCCAGCAGTTACTCGACACGTGGCCTCTACAATGAGCAGTTCTTC
>TRBD2|TRBV2|-|TRBJ2-1
CASSVGTSGEQFF
TGTGCCAGCAGTGTCGGGACTAGCGGGGAGCAGTTCTTC
>TRBD1|TRBV7-9|-|TRBJ2-7
CASSSNAGTGNEQYF
TGTGCCAGCAGCTCTAACGCCGGGACAGGGAACGAGCAGTACTTC
>-|TRBV5-1|-|TRBJ2-7
CASSPDSYEQYF
TGCGCCAGCAGCCCCGACTCCTACGAGCAGTACTTC
>-|TRBV28|few|TRBJ1-1
CASSLWGQGPNTEAFF
TGTGCCAGCAGTTTATGGGGGCAGGGCCCGAACACTGAAGCTTTCTTT
>TRBD1|TRBV6-5|-|TRBJ1-5
CASSSMDRANQPQHF
TGTGCCAGCAGTTCCATGGACAGGGCCAATCAGCCCCAGCATTTT
>-|TRBV5-1|once|TRBJ2-7
CASSLVGDEQYF
TGCGCCAGCAGCTTGGTAGGCGACGAGCAGTACTTC
>-|TRBV5-1|-|TRBJ2-7
CASSLDTGPYEQYF
TGCGCCAGCAGCTTGGACACGGGACCCTACGAGCAGTACTTC
>-|TRBV5-1|-|TRBJ2-2
CASSLLIQTFGHGELFF
TGCGCCAGCAGCCTCCTAATCCAAACCTTTGGGCACGGGGAGCTGTTTTTT
>TRBD1|TRBV28|-|TRBJ1-1
CASTFGDRLNTEAFF
TGTGCCAGCACCTTTGGGGACAGATTGAACACTGAAGCTTTCTTT
>-|TRBV6-1|-|TRBJ1-5
CASSGDLGIPQPQHF
TGTGCCAGCAGTGGAGACCTGGGGATTCCCCAGCCCCAGCATTTT
>TRBD1|TRBV7-3|once|TRBJ1-1
CASSQGVSTEAFF
TGTGCCAGCAGCCAGGGGGTTAGTACTGAAGCTTTCTTT
>TRBD1|TRBV29-1|few|TRBJ1-1
CSSRQGSSNTEAFF
TGCAGTTCTCGACAGGGCTCTTCAAACACTGAAGCTTTCTTT
>TRBD1|TRBV30|-|TRBJ2-1
CAWSIRDRGLNEQFF
TGTGCCTGGAGTATCCGGGACAGGGGCCTCAATGAGCAGTTCTTC
>-|TRBV6-5|-|TRBJ1-1
CASSYSRLLNTEAFF
TGTGCCAGCAGTTACTCGAGGCTTCTGAACACTGAAGCTTTCTTT
>-|TRBV30|-|TRBJ2-2
CAWNGGPGELFF
TGTGCCTGGAATGGGGGGCCCGGGGAGCTGTTTTTT
>TRBD2|TRBV11-3|once|TRBJ2-1
CASSLTSGTEQFF
TGTGCCAGCAGCTTAACTAGCGGGACTGAGCAGTTCTTC
>TRBD2|TRBV7-8|-|TRBJ2-3
CASSWGVFSGRSDTQYF
TGTGCCAGCAGCTGGGGGGTTTTTAGCGGGAGATCTGATACGCAGTATTTT
>-|TRBV4-2|few|TRBJ2-3
CASSQDLDSASDTQYF
TGTGCCAGCAGCCAAGATTTAGATTCGGCTTCGGATACGCAGTATTTT
>-|TRBV6-5|-|TRBJ1-1
CASIPQGGNTEAFF
TGTGCCAGCATCCCTCAGGGAGGGAACACTGAAGCTTTCTTT
>-|TRBV7-2|-|TRBJ2-7
CASSLARGLYEQYF
TGTGCCAGCAGCTTAGCTCGCGGACTCTACGAGCAGTACTTC
>TRBD2|TRBV10-2|-|TRBJ2-1
CASSTSGRDNEQFF
TGCGCCAGCAGTACTAGCGGGAGAGACAATGAGCAGTTCTTC
>-|TRBV6-6|-|TRBJ2-1
CASSYSRAIYNEQFF
TGTGCCAGCAGTTACTCTCGTGCTATCTACAATGAGCAGTTCTTC